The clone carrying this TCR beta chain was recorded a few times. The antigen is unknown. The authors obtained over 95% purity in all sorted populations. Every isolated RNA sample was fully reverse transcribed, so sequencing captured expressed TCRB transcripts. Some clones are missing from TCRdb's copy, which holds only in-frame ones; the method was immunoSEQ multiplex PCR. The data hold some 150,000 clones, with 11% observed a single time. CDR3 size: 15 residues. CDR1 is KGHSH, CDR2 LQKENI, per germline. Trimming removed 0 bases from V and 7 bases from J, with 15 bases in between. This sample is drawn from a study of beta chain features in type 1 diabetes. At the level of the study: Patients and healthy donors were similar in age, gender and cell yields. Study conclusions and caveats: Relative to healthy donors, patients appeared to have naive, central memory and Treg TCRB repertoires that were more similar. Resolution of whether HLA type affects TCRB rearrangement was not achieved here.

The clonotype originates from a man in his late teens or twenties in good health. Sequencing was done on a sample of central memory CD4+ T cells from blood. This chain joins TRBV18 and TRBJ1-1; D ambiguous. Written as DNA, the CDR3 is TGTGCCAGCTCACCACCGTATCAACAAGGCCGTGAAGCTTTCTTT. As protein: CASSPPYQQGREAFF.